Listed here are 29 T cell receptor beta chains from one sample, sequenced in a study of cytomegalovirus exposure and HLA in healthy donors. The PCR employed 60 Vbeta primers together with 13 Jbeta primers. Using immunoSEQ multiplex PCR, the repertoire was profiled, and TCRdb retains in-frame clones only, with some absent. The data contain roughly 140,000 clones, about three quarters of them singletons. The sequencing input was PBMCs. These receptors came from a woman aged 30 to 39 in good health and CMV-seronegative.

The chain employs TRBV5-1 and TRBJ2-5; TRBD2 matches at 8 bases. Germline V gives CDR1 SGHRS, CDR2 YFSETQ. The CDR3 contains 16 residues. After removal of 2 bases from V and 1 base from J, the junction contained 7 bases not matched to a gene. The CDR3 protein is CASSLIPGLGQETQYF. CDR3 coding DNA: TGCGCCAGCAGCTTAATACCGGGACTAGGCCAAGAGACCCAGTACTTC.

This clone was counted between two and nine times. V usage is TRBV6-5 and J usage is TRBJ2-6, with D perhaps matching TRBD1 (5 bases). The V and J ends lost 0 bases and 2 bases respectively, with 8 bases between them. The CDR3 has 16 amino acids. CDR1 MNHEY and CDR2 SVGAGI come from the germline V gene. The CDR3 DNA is TGTGCCAGCAGTTACTCGCAGGGAACTGGGGCCAACGTCCTGACTTTC. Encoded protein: CASSYSQGTGANVLTF.

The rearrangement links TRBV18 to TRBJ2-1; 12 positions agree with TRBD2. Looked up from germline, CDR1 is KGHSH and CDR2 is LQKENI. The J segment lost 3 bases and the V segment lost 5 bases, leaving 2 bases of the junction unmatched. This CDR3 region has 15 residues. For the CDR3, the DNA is TGTGCCAGCTCAGAGACTAGCGGGAGCTACAATGAGCAGTTCTTC. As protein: CASSETSGSYNEQFF.

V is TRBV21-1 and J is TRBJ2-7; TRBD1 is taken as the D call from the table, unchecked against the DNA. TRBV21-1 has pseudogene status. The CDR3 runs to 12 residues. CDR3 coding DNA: TGTGCCAGCAGCATCGGTCACCACCACAGAAACTTC. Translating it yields CASSIGHHHRNF.

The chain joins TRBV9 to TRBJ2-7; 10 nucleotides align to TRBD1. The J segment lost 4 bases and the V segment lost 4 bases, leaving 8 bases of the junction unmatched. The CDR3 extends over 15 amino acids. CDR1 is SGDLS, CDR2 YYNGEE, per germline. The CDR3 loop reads CASSPPGQGLYEQYF. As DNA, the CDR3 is TGTGCCAGCAGCCCCCCGGGACAGGGGTTGTACGAGCAGTACTTC. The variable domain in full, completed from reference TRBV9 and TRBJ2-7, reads DSGVTQTPKHLITATGQRVTLRCSPRSGDLSVYWYQQSLDQGLQFLIQYYNGEERAKGNILERFSAQQFPDLHSELNLSSLELGDSALYFCASSPPGQGLYEQYFGPGTRLTVT.

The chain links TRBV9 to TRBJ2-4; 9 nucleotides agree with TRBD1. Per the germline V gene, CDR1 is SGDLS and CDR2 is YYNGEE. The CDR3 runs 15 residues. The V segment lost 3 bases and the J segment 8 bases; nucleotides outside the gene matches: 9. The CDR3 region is CASSGPGQGGDIQYF. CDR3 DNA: TGTGCCAGCAGCGGCCCGGGACAGGGAGGGGACATTCAGTACTTC.

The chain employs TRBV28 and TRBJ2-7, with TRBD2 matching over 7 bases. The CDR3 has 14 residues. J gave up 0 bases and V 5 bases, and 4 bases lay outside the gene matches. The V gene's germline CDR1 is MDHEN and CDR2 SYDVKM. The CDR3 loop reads CASSGPSGSYEQYV. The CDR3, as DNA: TGTGCCAGCAGTGGTCCTAGCGGCTCCTACGAGCAGTACGTC.

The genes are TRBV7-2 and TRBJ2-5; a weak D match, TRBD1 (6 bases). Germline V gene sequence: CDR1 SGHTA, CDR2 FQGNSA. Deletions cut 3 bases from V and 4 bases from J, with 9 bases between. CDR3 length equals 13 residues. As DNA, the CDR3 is TGTGCCAGCAGCTTCAAAGGGGGAGAGACCCAGTACTTC. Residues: CASSFKGGETQYF.

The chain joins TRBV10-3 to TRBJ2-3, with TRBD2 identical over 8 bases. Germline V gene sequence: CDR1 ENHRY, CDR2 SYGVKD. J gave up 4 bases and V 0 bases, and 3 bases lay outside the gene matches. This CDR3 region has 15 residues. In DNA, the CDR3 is TGTGCCATCAGTGAGTCTCTAGCGGGCCCAGATACGCAGTATTTT. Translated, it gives CAISESLAGPDTQYF.

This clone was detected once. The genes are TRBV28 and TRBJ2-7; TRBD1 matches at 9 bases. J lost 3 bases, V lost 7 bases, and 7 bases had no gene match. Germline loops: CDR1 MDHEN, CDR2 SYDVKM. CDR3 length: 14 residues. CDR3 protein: CASTSPGQGYEQYF. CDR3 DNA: TGTGCCAGCACGAGCCCGGGACAGGGCTACGAGCAGTACTTC.

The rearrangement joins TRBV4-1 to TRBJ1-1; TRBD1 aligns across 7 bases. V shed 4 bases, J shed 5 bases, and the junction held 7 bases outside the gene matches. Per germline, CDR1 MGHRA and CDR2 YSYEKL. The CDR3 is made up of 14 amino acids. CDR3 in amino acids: CASSPTGLETEAFF. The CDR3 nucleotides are TGCGCCAGCAGCCCGACAGGGTTAGAGACTGAAGCTTTCTTT.

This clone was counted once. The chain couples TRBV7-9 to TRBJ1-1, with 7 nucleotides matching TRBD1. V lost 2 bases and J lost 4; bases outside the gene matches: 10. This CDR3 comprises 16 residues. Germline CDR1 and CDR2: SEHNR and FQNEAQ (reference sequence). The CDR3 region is CASSLNIGGTGTEAFF. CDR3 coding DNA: TGTGCCAGCAGCTTAAATATAGGGGGCACGGGCACTGAAGCTTTCTTT.

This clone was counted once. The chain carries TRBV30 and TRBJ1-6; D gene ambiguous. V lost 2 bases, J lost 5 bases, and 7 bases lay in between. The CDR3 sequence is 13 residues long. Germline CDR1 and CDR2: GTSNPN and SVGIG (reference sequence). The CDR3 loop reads CAWSISNNSPLHF. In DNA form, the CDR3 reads TGTGCCTGGAGTATCAGTAATAATTCACCCCTCCACTTT.

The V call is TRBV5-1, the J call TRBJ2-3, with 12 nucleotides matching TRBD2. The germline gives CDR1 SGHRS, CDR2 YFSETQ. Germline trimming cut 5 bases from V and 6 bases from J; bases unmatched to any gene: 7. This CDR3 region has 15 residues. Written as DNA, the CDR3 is TGCGCCAGCAGAGGAGGGCTAGCGGGAGGGGATACGCAGTATTTT. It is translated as CASRGGLAGGDTQYF.

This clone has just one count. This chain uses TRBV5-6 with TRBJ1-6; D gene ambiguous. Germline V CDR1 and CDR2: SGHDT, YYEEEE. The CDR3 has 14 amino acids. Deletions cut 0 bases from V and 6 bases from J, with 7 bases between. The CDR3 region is CASSLGRINSPLHF. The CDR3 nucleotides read TGTGCCAGCAGCTTGGGCAGGATTAATTCACCCCTCCACTTT.

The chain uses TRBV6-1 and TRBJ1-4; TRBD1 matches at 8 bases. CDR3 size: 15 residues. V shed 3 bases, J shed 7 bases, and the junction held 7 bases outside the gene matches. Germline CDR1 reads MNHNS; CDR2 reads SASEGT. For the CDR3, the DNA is TGTGCCAGCAGTGATTCAGGGGGCCTTGGTGAAAAACTGTTTTTT. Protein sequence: CASSDSGGLGEKLFF.

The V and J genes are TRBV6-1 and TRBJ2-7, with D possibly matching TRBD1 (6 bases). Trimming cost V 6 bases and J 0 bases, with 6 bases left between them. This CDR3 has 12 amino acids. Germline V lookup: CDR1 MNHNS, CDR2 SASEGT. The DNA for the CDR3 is TGTGCCAGCAGGGACAGCTCCTACGAGCAGTACTTC. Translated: CASRDSSYEQYF.

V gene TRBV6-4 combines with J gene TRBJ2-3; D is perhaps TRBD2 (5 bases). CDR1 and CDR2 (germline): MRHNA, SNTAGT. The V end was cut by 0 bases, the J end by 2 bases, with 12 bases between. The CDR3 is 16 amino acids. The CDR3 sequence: CASSDSEAPPTDTQYF. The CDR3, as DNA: TGTGCCAGCAGTGACTCGGAGGCTCCTCCCACAGATACGCAGTATTTT.

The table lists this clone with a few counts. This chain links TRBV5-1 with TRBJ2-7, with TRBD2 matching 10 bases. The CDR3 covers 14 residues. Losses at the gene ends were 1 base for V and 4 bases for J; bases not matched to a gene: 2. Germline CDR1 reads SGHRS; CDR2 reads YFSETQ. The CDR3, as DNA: TGCGCCAGCAGCTTGCAACTAGCGGGGTACGAGCAGTACTTC. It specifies CASSLQLAGYEQYF. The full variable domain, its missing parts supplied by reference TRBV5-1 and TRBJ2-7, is KAGVTQTPRYLIKTRGQQVTLSCSPISGHRSVSWYQQTPGQGLQFLFEYFSETQRNKGNFPGRFSGRQFSNSRSEMNVSTLELGDSALYLCASSLQLAGYEQYFGPGTRLTVT.

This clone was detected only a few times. CDR3 region: CASSPDRTLNTEAFF. The CDR3 DNA follows: TGTGCCAGCTCACCTGACAGGACCTTGAACACTGAAGCTTTCTTT. This chain joins TRBV18 and TRBJ1-1; TRBD1 might be the D (6 bases). This CDR3 region has 15 residues. Per the germline V gene, CDR1 is KGHSH and CDR2 is LQKENI. V lost 3 bases, J lost 0 bases, and 11 bases lay in between.

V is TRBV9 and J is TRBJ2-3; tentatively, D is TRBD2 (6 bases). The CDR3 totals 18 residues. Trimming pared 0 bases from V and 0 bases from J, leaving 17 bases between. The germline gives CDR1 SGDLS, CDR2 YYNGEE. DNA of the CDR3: TGTGCCAGCAGCGTAGGGGGAGGAGACGGTTTTAGCACAGATACGCAGTATTTT. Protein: CASSVGGGDGFSTDTQYF.

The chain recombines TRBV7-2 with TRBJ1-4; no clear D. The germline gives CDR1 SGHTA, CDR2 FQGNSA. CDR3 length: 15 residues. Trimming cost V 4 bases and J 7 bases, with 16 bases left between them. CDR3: CASSSRRLGGEKLFF. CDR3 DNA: TGTGCCAGCAGCTCCCGAAGACTTGGAGGTGAAAAACTGTTTTTT.

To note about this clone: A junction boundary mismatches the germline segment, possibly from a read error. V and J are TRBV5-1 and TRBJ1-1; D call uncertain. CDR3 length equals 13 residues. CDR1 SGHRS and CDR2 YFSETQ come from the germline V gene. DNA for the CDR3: TGCGCCGGCAGATTAAGCGGTAGTACTGAAGCTTTCTTT. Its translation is CAGRLSGSTEAFF. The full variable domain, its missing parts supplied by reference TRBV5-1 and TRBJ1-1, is KAGVTQTPRYLIKTRGQQVTLSCSPISGHRSVSWYQQTPGQGLQFLFEYFSETQRNKGNFPGRFSGRQFSNSRSEMNVSTLELGDSALYLCAGRLSGSTEAFFGQGTRLTVV.

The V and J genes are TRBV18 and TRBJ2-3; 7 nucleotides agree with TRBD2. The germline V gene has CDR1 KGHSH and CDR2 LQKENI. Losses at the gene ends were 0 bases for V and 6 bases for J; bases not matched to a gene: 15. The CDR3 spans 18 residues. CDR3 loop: CASSPPGRGSRAGDTQYF. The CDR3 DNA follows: TGTGCCAGCTCACCACCGGGGCGGGGGAGCAGAGCAGGGGATACGCAGTATTTT.

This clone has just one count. CDR3 DNA sequence: TGTGCCAGCAGCGTAGGTGGTGGGACAGGGGATGGCTACACCTTC. Protein product: CASSVGGGTGDGYTF. The chain is built from TRBV9 and TRBJ1-2; 10 nucleotides line up with TRBD1. Trimming took 0 bases from V and 6 from J; bases not matched to a gene: 5. Looked up from germline, CDR1 is SGDLS and CDR2 is YYNGEE. This CDR3 has 15 amino acids.

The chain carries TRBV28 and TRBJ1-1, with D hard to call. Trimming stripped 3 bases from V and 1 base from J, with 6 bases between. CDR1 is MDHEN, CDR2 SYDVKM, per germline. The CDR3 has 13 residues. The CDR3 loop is CASSFYGNTEAFF. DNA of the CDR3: TGTGCCAGCAGTTTCTATGGGAACACTGAAGCTTTCTTT.

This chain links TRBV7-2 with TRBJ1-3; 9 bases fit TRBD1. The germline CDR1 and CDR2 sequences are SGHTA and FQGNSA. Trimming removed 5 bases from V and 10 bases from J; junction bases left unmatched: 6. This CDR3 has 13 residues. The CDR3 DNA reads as TGTGCCAGCAGCCCGGGACAGGGACGGACCATATATTTT. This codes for CASSPGQGRTIYF. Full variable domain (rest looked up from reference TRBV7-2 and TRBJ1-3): GAGVSQSPSNKVTEKGKDVELRCDPISGHTALYWYRQSLGQGLEFLIYFQGNSAPDKSGLPSDRFSAERTGGSVSTLTIQRTQQEDSAVYLCASSPGQGRTIYFGEGSWLTVV.

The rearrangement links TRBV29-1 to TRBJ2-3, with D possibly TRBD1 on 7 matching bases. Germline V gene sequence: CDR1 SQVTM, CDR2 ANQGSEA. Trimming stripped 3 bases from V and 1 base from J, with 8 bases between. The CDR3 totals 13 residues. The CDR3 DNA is TGCAGCGTTGACAGGGGGGGCACAGATACGCAGTATTTT. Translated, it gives CSVDRGGTDTQYF.

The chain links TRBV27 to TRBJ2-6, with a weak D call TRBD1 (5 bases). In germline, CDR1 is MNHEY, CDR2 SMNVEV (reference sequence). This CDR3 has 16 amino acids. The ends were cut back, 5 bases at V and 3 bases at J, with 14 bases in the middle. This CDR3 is CASSRSRQSGANVLTF. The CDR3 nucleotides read TGTGCCAGCAGTCGGTCAAGACAGAGTGGGGCCAACGTCCTGACTTTC.